Below, 25 T cell receptor beta chains from the same sample are listed, as sequenced in a study of read filtering for tumor transcriptome and immune sequencing. The library was built from about 370 ng RNA with molecular barcoded adaptors for alpha/delta and beta/gamma chains. TCRdb used MiXCR to reprocess the reads, holding one entry per CDR3 protein. Of over 50,000 distinct CDR3 sequences in the sample, about a fifth were seen once. The sequencing sample was made of a population of CD138-negative cells sorted from bone marrow. All receptors derive from a donor at least 40 years old with multiple myeloma.

This clonotype was detected ten times or more. The chain employs TRBV6-1 and TRBJ2-2; D not resolved. Trimming stripped 7 bases from V and 4 bases from J, with 13 bases between. The CDR3 is made up of 14 amino acids. Per germline, CDR1 MNHNS and CDR2 SASEGT. The CDR3 DNA sequence: TGTGCCAGCATTTGGTCGATACTCACCGGGGAGCTGTTTTTT. It specifies CASIWSILTGELFF.

With respect to this clonotype: Because it lacks the conserved phenylalanine or tryptophan at the end, this CDR3 is likely a read error. The V and J genes are TRBV5-6 and TRBJ2-5; D uncertain. Trimming stripped 1 base from V and 5 bases from J, with 3 bases between. Germline V CDR1 and CDR2: SGHDT, YYEEEE. The CDR3 contains 11 residues. CDR3 amino acids: CASSLRETQYS. The CDR3 nucleotides are TGTGCCAGCAGCTTGAGGGAGACCCAGTACTCC.

The rearrangement links TRBV6-5 to TRBJ1-5, with D perhaps matching TRBD1 (5 bases). This CDR3 comprises 13 residues. Per the germline V gene, CDR1 is MNHEY and CDR2 is SVGAGI. V was trimmed by 8 bases and J by 2 bases, leaving 10 bases between them. The CDR3: CASGLGGNQPQHF. DNA for the CDR3: TGTGCCAGCGGGTTGGGGGGCAATCAGCCCCAGCATTTT.

This clonotype came up many times. V is TRBV7-9 and J is TRBJ2-2; TRBD1 is a possible D gene (6 bases). The germline V gene encodes CDR1 SEHNR and CDR2 FQNEAQ (reference sequence). CDR3 size: 16 residues. Trimming pared 2 bases from V and 0 bases from J, leaving 10 bases between. The CDR3 sequence: CASSLFNRANTGELFF. CDR3 nucleotide sequence: TGTGCCAGCAGCTTATTTAACAGGGCGAACACCGGGGAGCTGTTTTTT. Combining the CDR3 with reference TRBV7-9 and TRBJ2-2 gives the whole variable domain DTGVSQNPRHKITKRGQNVTFRCDPISEHNRLYWYRQTLGQGPEFLTYFQNEAQLEKSRLLSDRFSAERPKGSFSTLEIQRTEQGDSAMYLCASSLFNRANTGELFFGEGSRLTVL.

The sample holds many counts of this clonotype. The rearrangement uses TRBV27 and TRBJ1-5; D remains unclear. Trimming left V 4 bases short and J 3 bases short, with 7 bases between. Germline CDR1 reads MNHEY; CDR2 reads SMNVEV (reference sequence). CDR3 length equals 13 residues. The CDR3, as DNA: TGTGCCAGCAGTTCGGGGTTCAATCAGCCCCAGCATTTT. Translated, it gives CASSSGFNQPQHF.

By sample fraction, this clonotype is medium-sized. This chain links TRBV30 with TRBJ2-1; 13 nucleotides line up with TRBD2. In germline, CDR1 is GTSNPN, CDR2 SVGIG (reference sequence). The V segment lost 4 bases and the J segment 9 bases; nucleotides outside the gene matches: 6. This CDR3 has 14 residues. CDR3: CAWKLAGGSLEQFF. The CDR3 nucleotides are TGTGCCTGGAAACTAGCGGGAGGGTCACTTGAGCAGTTCTTC.

A word on this clonotype: One end of the junction is discordant with germline, which a read error may explain. This rearrangement joins TRBV28 to TRBJ1-1, with 10 positions matching TRBD1. The CDR3 covers 15 residues. Per germline, CDR1 MDHEN and CDR2 SYDVKM. The CDR3 protein is CASTLTGGKDTEAFF. As DNA, the CDR3 is TGCGCCAGCACCTTGACAGGGGGCAAGGACACTGAAGCTTTCTTT. Variable domain in full (rest from reference TRBV28 and TRBJ1-1): DVKVTQSSRYLVKRTGEKVFLECVQDMDHENMFWYRQDPGLGLRLIYFSYDVKMKEKGDIPEGYSVSREKKERFSLILESASTNQTSMYLCASTLTGGKDTEAFFGQGTRLTVV.

Remarks on this clonotype: Lacking the conserved final phenylalanine or tryptophan, this CDR3 likely reflects a read error. This chain joins TRBV11-1 and TRBJ2-5; D may match TRBD1 or TRBD2 (6 bases each). V dropped 2 bases and J dropped 5 bases, with 18 bases sitting between them. CDR1 SGHAT and CDR2 FQDESV come from the germline V gene (reference sequence). The length of the CDR3 is 16 residues. The CDR3 coding sequence is TGTGCCAGCAGCTTACCGACTGGGGGCGGGATGGAGACCCAGTACTCC. It yields the protein CASSLPTGGGMETQYS.

Only a few counts were recorded for this clonotype. This chain uses TRBV3-1 with TRBJ2-2; 7 bases fit TRBD2. Germline lookup yields CDR1 LGHDT and CDR2 YNNKEL (reference sequence). CDR3 size: 15 residues. Trimming at V came to 1 base and at J to 5 bases, leaving 4 bases not matched to a gene. The CDR3 is CASSQARGRTGELFF. DNA of the CDR3: TGTGCCAGCAGCCAAGCGCGGGGGAGGACCGGGGAGCTGTTTTTT.

This clonotype was counted only a few times. V gene TRBV16 combines with J gene TRBJ2-7; possibly TRBD1 for D (6 bases). The germline gives CDR1 KGHSY, CDR2 FQNENV. The CDR3 has 12 amino acids. With 4 bases removed from V and 5 bases from J, the gap between germline ends came to 9 bases. The CDR3 region is CASSRRTDEQYF. Here the CDR3 DNA reads TGTGCCAGCAGCCGTAGGACAGACGAGCAGTACTTC.

Comments on this clonotype: A single base separates this from a much larger clone, so it may be a read error. The chain recombines TRBV29-1 with TRBJ1-4; D is unresolved. This CDR3 spans 12 amino acids. CDR1 is SQVTM, CDR2 ANQGSEA, per germline. The CDR3 nucleotides are TGCAGCGTTAGCATAAATCGGGAAAAACTGCTTTTT. Its protein is CSVSINREKLLF.

In its sample, this clonotype was seen many times. The chain employs TRBV19 and TRBJ1-1; the match to TRBD1 covers 7 bases. Germline V gene lookup returns CDR1 LNHDA and CDR2 SQIVND (reference sequence). The CDR3 covers 16 residues. V lost 6 bases and J lost 7; bases outside the gene matches: 17. CDR3 in DNA: TGTGCCAGTAGAATTGGTTCAGGGGGGAGCCGTGATGAAGCTTTCTTT. Its protein product is CASRIGSGGSRDEAFF.

This clonotype was recorded at least ten times. This chain joins TRBV6-1 and TRBJ2-7; 13 bases are shared with TRBD2. The CDR3 consists of 15 residues. Unmatched junction bases numbered 5, after V lost 8 bases and J lost 1 base. Germline V gene sequence: CDR1 MNHNS, CDR2 SASEGT. CDR3 bases: TGTGCCAGCTGCCAGACTAGCGGGGGGTCCTACGAGCAGTACTTC. Encoded protein: CASCQTSGGSYEQYF.

In this sample, this clonotype turned up many times. J is TRBJ1-1 and V is TRBV12-3 or TRBV12-4; a possible D gene is TRBD1 (5 bases). The CDR3 spans 15 residues. V was shortened by 5 bases and J by 4 bases, with 17 bases between the two germline ends. The CDR3 DNA reads TGTGCCAGCAGTCCGCTCGGGGGAGGACGCACTGAAGCTTTCTTT. Protein product: CASSPLGGGRTEAFF.

This clonotype was observed at least ten times. The chain has TRBV7-8 and TRBJ2-5, with TRBD1 matching 7 bases. V dropped 4 bases and J dropped 4; count of bases not matched to a gene: 9. Germline V gene data show CDR1 as SGHVS and CDR2 as FQNEAQ. The CDR3 covers 15 residues. In DNA form, the CDR3 reads TGTGCCAGCAGCTATACCGGGACAGTTCGAGAGACCCAGTACTTC. Protein product: CASSYTGTVRETQYF.

This clonotype was detected many times. This rearrangement joins TRBV2 to TRBJ2-5, with unresolved D. In germline, CDR1 is SNHLY, CDR2 FYNNEI. With 3 bases removed from V and 2 bases from J, the gap between germline ends came to 7 bases. The CDR3 is made up of 13 amino acids. CDR3 sequence: CASSEQRQETQYF. In DNA form, the CDR3 reads TGTGCCAGCAGTGAGCAAAGGCAAGAGACCCAGTACTTC.

As concerns this clonotype: A single base is all that separates this from a far larger clone, so a read error is likely. This chain's CDR3 is CSAPSNRGGNEQFF. CDR3 DNA sequence: TGCAGTGCCCCGTCGAACAGGGGGGGTAACGAGCAGTTCTTC. The J gene is TRBJ2-1, the V gene TRBV20-1; D perhaps matches TRBD1 (8 bases). V was clipped by 6 bases and J by 10 bases, with 22 bases between them. The germline V gene encodes CDR1 DFQATT and CDR2 SNEGSKA (reference sequence). The CDR3 totals 14 residues.

This clonotype has a count of ten or more. This sequence joins TRBV12-3 or TRBV12-4 and TRBJ1-1; D is ambiguous. Trimming stripped 6 bases from V and 1 base from J, with 15 bases between. CDR3 length: 15 amino acids. CDR3 nucleotide sequence: TGTGCCAGCAGGGCCTCGGACCGGGCGAACACTGAAGCTTTCTTT. Amino acids: CASRASDRANTEAFF.

This clonotype was recorded at least ten times. The J gene is TRBJ1-1, the V gene TRBV29-1; D is undetermined. In germline, CDR1 is SQVTM, CDR2 ANQGSEA. CDR3 size: 13 residues. V lost 6 bases to trimming and J lost 1 base, with 12 bases between them. The CDR3 DNA follows: TGCAGCGTGGGCCCCAGGAGGAACACTGAAGCTTTCTTT. The encoded protein is CSVGPRRNTEAFF.

This clonotype was picked up many times. The V call is TRBV11-2, the J call TRBJ2-3; no clear D. The V gene lost 5 bases and the J gene lost 5 bases, with 17 bases spanning the gap. The CDR3 runs 15 residues. CDR1 SGHAT and CDR2 FQNNGV come from the germline V gene. CDR3 bases: TGTGCCAGCAGCCTCCTCCTTACAGAGGAAGATACGCAGTATTTT. It specifies CASSLLLTEEDTQYF.

To note about this clonotype: This may stem from a read error, because a much larger clone lies one nucleotide away. The rearrangement uses TRBV20-1 and TRBJ2-3; D is unclear. The CDR3 consists of 15 residues. V lost 0 bases and J 3 bases, leaving 13 bases between the germline ends. The germline gives CDR1 DFQATT, CDR2 SNEGSKA (reference sequence). The CDR3 spells CSARDSRGYTDTQYF. As DNA, the CDR3 is TGCAGTGCTAGAGATTCGAGAGGTTATACAGATACGCAGTATTTT.

Points on this clonotype: A much more abundant neighbour one base away suggests this may be a read error. The V call is TRBV6-1, the J call TRBJ2-2; D is perhaps TRBD1 (6 bases). The CDR3 length is 14 residues. Germline V gene sequence: CDR1 MNHNS, CDR2 SASEGT. The CDR3 protein is CASSERGGTGELLF. The DNA of the CDR3 is TGTGCCAGCAGTGAAAGAGGGGGTACCGGGGAGCTGCTTTTT.

Comment on this clonotype: This sequence may be a read error, since a much larger clone differs from it by one base. The rearrangement uses TRBV5-1 and TRBJ1-5, with TRBD1 as a possible D gene (6 bases). Per germline, CDR1 SGHRS and CDR2 YFSETQ. This CDR3 region has 15 residues. CDR3 protein: CANSEGGRGNQPQHF. In nucleotides, the CDR3 is TGCGCCAACAGCGAGGGGGGCAGGGGCAATCAGCCCCAGCATTTT.

This clonotype was recorded many times. The V gene is TRBV9, the J gene TRBJ2-1; 7 bases agree with TRBD2. The CDR3 consists of 15 residues. The germline gives CDR1 SGDLS, CDR2 YYNGEE. Unmatched junction bases numbered 7, after V lost 6 bases and J lost 1 base. The CDR3 DNA is TGTGCCAGCACTCCCCGGGAGGTTTCCTACAATGAGCAGTTCTTC. Residues: CASTPREVSYNEQFF.

This clonotype was seen many times. The J gene is TRBJ2-3, the V gene TRBV7-9; no definite D call. Germline V gene lookup returns CDR1 SEHNR and CDR2 FQNEAQ (reference sequence). The CDR3 consists of 13 residues. The ends were cut back, 5 bases at V and 6 bases at J, with 12 bases in the middle. The CDR3 region has the DNA TGTGCCAGCAGCCTGGACCATTCGGATACGCAGTATTTT. This translates into CASSLDHSDTQYF.